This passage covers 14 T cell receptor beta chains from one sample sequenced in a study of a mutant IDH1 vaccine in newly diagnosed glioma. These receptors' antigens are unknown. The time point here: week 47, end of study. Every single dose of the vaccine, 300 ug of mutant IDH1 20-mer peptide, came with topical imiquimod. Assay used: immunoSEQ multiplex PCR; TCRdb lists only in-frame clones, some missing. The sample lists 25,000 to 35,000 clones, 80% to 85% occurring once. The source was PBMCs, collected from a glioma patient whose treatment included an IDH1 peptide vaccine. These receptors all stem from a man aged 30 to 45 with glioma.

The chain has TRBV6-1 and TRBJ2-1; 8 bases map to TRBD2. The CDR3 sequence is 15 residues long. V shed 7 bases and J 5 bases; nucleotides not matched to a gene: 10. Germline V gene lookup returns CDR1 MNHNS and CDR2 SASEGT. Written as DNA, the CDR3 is TGTGCCAGCACCTGGGGGGGACTAGGCAACAATGAGCAGTTCTTC. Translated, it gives CASTWGGLGNNEQFF.

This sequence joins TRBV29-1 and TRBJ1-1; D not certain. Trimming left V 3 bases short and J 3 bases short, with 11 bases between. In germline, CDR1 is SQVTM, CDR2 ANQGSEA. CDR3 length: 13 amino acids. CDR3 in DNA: TGCAGCGTTGATAGGGTGGCGGACACTGAAGCTTTCTTT. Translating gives CSVDRVADTEAFF.

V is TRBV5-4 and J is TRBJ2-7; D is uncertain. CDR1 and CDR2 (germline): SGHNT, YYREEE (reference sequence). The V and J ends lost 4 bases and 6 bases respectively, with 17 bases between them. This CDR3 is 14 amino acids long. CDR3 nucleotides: TGTGCCAGCAGCCAGGACGCAAGCTTCGGCGAGCAGTACTTC. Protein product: CASSQDASFGEQYF.

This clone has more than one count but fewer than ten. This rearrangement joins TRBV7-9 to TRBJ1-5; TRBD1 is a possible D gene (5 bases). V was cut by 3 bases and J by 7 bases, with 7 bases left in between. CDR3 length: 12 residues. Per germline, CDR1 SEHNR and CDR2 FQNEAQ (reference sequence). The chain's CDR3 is CASSFPGQPQHF. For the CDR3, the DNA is TGTGCCAGCAGCTTCCCAGGGCAGCCCCAGCATTTT.

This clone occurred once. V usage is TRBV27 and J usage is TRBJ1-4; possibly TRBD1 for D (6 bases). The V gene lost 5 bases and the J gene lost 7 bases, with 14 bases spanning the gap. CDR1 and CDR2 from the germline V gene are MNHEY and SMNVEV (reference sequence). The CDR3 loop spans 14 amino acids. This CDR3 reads CASSRMGGSEKLFF. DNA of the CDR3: TGTGCCAGCAGTAGGATGGGGGGCTCTGAAAAACTGTTTTTT. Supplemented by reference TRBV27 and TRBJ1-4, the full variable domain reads EAQVTQNPRYLITVTGKKLTVTCSQNMNHEYMSWYRQDPGLGLRQIYYSMNVEVTDKGDVPEGYKVSRKEKRNFPLILESPSPNQTSLYFCASSRMGGSEKLFFGSGTQLSVL.

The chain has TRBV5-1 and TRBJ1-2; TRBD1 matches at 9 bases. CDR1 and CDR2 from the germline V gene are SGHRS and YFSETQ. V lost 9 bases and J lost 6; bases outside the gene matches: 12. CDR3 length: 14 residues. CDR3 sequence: CATGTGFVENGYTF. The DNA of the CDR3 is TGCGCCACCGGGACAGGGTTTGTGGAAAATGGCTACACCTTC.

This CDR3 is CASSLTPNTEAFF. The CDR3, as DNA: TGTGCCAGCAGCTTGACCCCGAACACTGAAGCTTTCTTT. The chain couples TRBV11-2 to TRBJ1-1; D is unclear. Germline-derived CDR1 and CDR2 are SGHAT and FQNNGV. Trimming pared 3 bases from V and 1 base from J, leaving 6 bases between. The CDR3 spans 13 residues.

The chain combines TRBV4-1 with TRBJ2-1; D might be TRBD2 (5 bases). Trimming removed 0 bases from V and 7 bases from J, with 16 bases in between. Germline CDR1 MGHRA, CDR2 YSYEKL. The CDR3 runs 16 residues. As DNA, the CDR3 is TGCGCCAGCAGCCAAGAGCCGCTAGCTGTGGGGAATGAGCAGTTCTTC. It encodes CASSQEPLAVGNEQFF.

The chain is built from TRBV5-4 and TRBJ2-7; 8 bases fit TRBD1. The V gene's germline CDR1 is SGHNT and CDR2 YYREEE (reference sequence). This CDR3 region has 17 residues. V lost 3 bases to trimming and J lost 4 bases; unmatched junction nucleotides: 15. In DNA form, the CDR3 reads TGTGCCAGCAGCTCCGACCTGGACATCAGGGGGCGATACGAGCAGTACTTC. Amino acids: CASSSDLDIRGRYEQYF. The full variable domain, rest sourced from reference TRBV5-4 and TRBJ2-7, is ETGVTQSPTHLIKTRGQQVTLRCSSQSGHNTVSWYQQALGQGPQFIFQYYREEENGRGNFPPRFSGLQFPNYSSELNVNALELDDSALYLCASSSDLDIRGRYEQYFGPGTRLTVT.

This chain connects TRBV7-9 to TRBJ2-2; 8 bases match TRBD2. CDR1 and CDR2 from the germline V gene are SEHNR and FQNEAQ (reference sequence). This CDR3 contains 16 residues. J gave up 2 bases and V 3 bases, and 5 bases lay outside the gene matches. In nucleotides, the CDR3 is TGTGCCAGCAGCTTCCTTAGCGGGACCAACACCGGGGAGCTGTTTTTT. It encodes CASSFLSGTNTGELFF. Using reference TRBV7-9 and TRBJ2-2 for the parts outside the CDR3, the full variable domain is DTGVSQNPRHKITKRGQNVTFRCDPISEHNRLYWYRQTLGQGPEFLTYFQNEAQLEKSRLLSDRFSAERPKGSFSTLEIQRTEQGDSAMYLCASSFLSGTNTGELFFGEGSRLTVL.

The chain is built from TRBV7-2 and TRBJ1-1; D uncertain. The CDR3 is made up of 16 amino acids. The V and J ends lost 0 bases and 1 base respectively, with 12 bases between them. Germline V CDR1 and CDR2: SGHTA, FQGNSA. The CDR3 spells CASSLAHEVQNTEAFF. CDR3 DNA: TGTGCCAGCAGCTTAGCCCACGAAGTTCAGAACACTGAAGCTTTCTTT. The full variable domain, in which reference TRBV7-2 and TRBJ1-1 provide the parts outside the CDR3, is GAGVSQSPSNKVTEKGKDVELRCDPISGHTALYWYRQSLGQGLEFLIYFQGNSAPDKSGLPSDRFSAERTGGSVSTLTIQRTQQEDSAVYLCASSLAHEVQNTEAFFGQGTRLTVV.

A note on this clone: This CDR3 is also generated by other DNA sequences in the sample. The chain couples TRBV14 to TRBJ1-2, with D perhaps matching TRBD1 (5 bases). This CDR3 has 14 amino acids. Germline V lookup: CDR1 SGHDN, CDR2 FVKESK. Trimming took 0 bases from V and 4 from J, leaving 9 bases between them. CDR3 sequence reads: CASSQDPGPYGYTF. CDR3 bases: TGTGCCAGCAGCCAAGACCCGGGACCCTATGGCTACACCTTC.

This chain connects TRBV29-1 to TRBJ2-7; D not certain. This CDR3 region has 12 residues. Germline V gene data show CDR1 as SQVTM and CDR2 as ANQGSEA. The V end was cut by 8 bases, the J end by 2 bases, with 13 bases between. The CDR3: CSPLPTAYEQYF. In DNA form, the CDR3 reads TGCAGCCCTTTGCCCACCGCCTACGAGCAGTACTTC.

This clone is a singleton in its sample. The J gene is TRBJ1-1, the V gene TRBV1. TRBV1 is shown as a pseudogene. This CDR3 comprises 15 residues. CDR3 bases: TGCACCAGCAGCCAAGATACCAGGCGGGCCACTGAAGCTTTCTTT. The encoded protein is CTSSQDTRRATEAFF.